The 17 T cell receptor beta chains below all came from one sample that was sequenced in a study of T cell responses to AZD1222 COVID-19 vaccine. Assay used: immunoSEQ multiplex PCR; TCRdb lists only in-frame clones, some missing. This sample has about 35,000 clones; less than 90% occur once, and the top ten carry 5.5% to 7.5%. The sample in question was peripheral blood, obtained on day 0 of AZD1222 vaccination. The receptors come from an adult in good health.

The chain carries TRBV7-9 and TRBJ1-3; 9 bases map to TRBD1. V lost 1 base and J lost 3; bases outside the gene matches: 13. This CDR3 is 19 amino acids long. The germline V gene encodes CDR1 SEHNR and CDR2 FQNEAQ (reference sequence). The CDR3 sequence is CASSLGRLQGASGGNTIYF. The CDR3 DNA reads TGTGCCAGCAGCTTAGGGCGTTTACAGGGGGCCTCGGGTGGAAACACCATATATTTT.

The chain couples TRBV7-8 to TRBJ2-1; 16 bases are a match to TRBD2. The CDR3 covers 15 residues. V lost 5 bases, J lost 12 bases, and 7 bases stayed unmatched. Germline lookup yields CDR1 SGHVS and CDR2 FQNEAQ. In nucleotides, the CDR3 is TGTGCCAGCAGCGCTACGGGACTAGCGGGAGGGCGGCAGTTCTTC. Its translation is CASSATGLAGGRQFF.

The gene calls are TRBV2 and TRBJ1-6; D remains unclear. The CDR3 totals 17 residues. V was shortened by 2 bases and J by 14 bases, with 25 bases between the two germline ends. The germline CDR1 and CDR2 sequences are SNHLY and FYNNEI. CDR3 loop: CASSEYRSGRATGSLHF. The CDR3 nucleotides are TGTGCCAGCAGTGAATATAGGAGTGGACGCGCGACGGGGTCCCTCCACTTT.

This chain connects TRBV9 to TRBJ1-1; unclear D gene. The V end lost 4 bases, the J end lost 0 bases, and 7 bases lay between the germline ends. Germline CDR1 and CDR2: SGDLS and YYNGEE. This CDR3 is built from 13 residues. CDR3 DNA sequence: TGTGCCAGCAGCCCCCGGGTGAACACTGAAGCTTTCTTT. This sequence encodes CASSPRVNTEAFF. Looking up the rest from reference TRBV9 and TRBJ1-1 gives the full variable domain: DSGVTQTPKHLITATGQRVTLRCSPRSGDLSVYWYQQSLDQGLQFLIQYYNGEERAKGNILERFSAQQFPDLHSELNLSSLELGDSALYFCASSPRVNTEAFFGQGTRLTVV.

The V gene is TRBV5-6, the J gene TRBJ2-7; D unresolved. The CDR3 is 12 residues long. Germline V gene data show CDR1 as SGHDT and CDR2 as YYEEEE. The ends were cut back, 1 base at V and 7 bases at J, with 9 bases in the middle. The CDR3 DNA is TGTGCCAGCAGCTTGTCTGGCTGGGAGCAGTACTTC. It specifies CASSLSGWEQYF.

The V call is TRBV27, the J call TRBJ2-7, with D maybe TRBD1 (6 bases). With 3 bases removed from V and 4 bases from J, the gap between germline ends came to 13 bases. The CDR3 is 14 amino acids. CDR1 is MNHEY, CDR2 SMNVEV, per germline (reference sequence). The CDR3 DNA reads as TGTGCCAGCAGTTTCTCACAGGGACCATACGAGCAGTACTTC. It codes for CASSFSQGPYEQYF.

J is TRBJ1-4 and V is TRBV27, with D tentatively TRBD1 (5 bases). V lost 5 bases to trimming and J lost 4 bases, with 11 bases between them. This CDR3 has 14 residues. Germline V gives CDR1 MNHEY, CDR2 SMNVEV (reference sequence). The CDR3 coding sequence is TGTGCCAGCAGTGCCAGGGCGAGTAATGAAAAACTGTTTTTT. It specifies CASSARASNEKLFF.

V and J are TRBV5-6 and TRBJ1-6; weak D call: TRBD1 (6 bases). V lost 0 bases and J lost 10, with 11 bases in between. CDR1 SGHDT and CDR2 YYEEEE come from the germline V gene. CDR3 size: 14 residues. The CDR3 coding sequence is TGTGCCAGCAGCTTGGTCAGGGGTGGATCACCCCTCCACTTT. Translated, it gives CASSLVRGGSPLHF.

The chain couples TRBV28 to TRBJ2-7, with TRBD1 identical over 9 bases. Trimming at V came to 3 bases and at J to 6 bases, leaving 15 bases not matched to a gene. Looked up from germline, CDR1 is MDHEN and CDR2 is SYDVKM. The length of the CDR3 is 17 residues. The CDR3 DNA reads TGTGCCAGCAGTTTTCCCGGGACAGGGTCCATAGAAGCCGAGCAGTACTTC. Encoded protein: CASSFPGTGSIEAEQYF.

The genes are TRBV6-5 and TRBJ2-1; no definite D call. V dropped 11 bases and J dropped 7 bases, with 9 bases sitting between them. Germline lookup yields CDR1 MNHEY and CDR2 SVGAGI. The CDR3 extends over 10 amino acids. CDR3 DNA sequence: TGTGCCCTAAACCGGAATGAGCAGTTCTTC. It codes for CALNRNEQFF.

The chain is built from TRBV12-5 and TRBJ2-3, with D perhaps matching TRBD1 (6 bases). The germline gives CDR1 LGHNT, CDR2 FRNRAP. The CDR3 spans 15 residues. Trimming left V 2 bases short and J 0 bases short, with 9 bases between. The CDR3 region is CASGLNTGSTDTQYF. CDR3 coding DNA: TGTGCTAGTGGTTTGAATACAGGGAGCACAGATACGCAGTATTTT.

V is TRBV7-2 and J is TRBJ1-3; no definite D call. Germline V CDR1 and CDR2: SGHTA, FQGNSA. The CDR3 has 15 residues. V was trimmed by 2 bases and J by 4 bases, leaving 12 bases between them. In DNA, the CDR3 is TGTGCCAGCAGCTTAACCCGGGCCCGAGGAAACACCATATATTTT. It specifies CASSLTRARGNTIYF.

This CDR3 reads CASRAGHSTEAFF. The CDR3 DNA reads TGTGCCAGCAGAGCTGGGCACTCCACTGAAGCTTTCTTT. The V and J genes are TRBV7-9 and TRBJ1-1, with D uncertain. Trimming removed 6 bases at V and 4 bases at J, with 12 bases between. The CDR3 is 13 residues long. Germline assignment: CDR1 SEHNR and CDR2 FQNEAQ (reference sequence).

The chain links TRBV5-4 to TRBJ1-4; tentatively, D is TRBD1 (5 bases). CDR1 is SGHNT, CDR2 YYREEE, per germline (reference sequence). The V end was cut by 3 bases, the J end by 8 bases, with 14 bases between. The length of the CDR3 is 14 residues. The CDR3 nucleotides are TGTGCCAGCAGCTCGGGACTTACCCGAGAAAAACTGTTTTTT. This encodes CASSSGLTREKLFF.

This clone appeared a single time. The chain joins TRBV30 to TRBJ1-6; 9 bases line up with TRBD1. Germline lookup yields CDR1 GTSNPN and CDR2 SVGIG (reference sequence). The CDR3 consists of 15 residues. Trimming cost V 5 bases and J 2 bases; bases outside gene matches: 4. The CDR3: CAWGTGGPYNSPLHF. For the CDR3, the DNA is TGTGCCTGGGGCACAGGGGGCCCCTATAATTCACCCCTCCACTTT.

J is TRBJ1-1 and V is TRBV27; weak D call: TRBD1 (6 bases). V dropped 0 bases and J dropped 1 base, with 15 bases sitting between them. The CDR3 is made up of 17 amino acids. Looked up from germline, CDR1 is MNHEY and CDR2 is SMNVEV (reference sequence). This chain's CDR3 is CASSLSGGRYRNTEAFF. The CDR3 DNA follows: TGTGCCAGCAGTTTATCAGGGGGGAGATACCGGAACACTGAAGCTTTCTTT.

The CDR3 reads CASSPEGSSTDTQYF. In DNA, the CDR3 is TGTGCCAGCTCACCGGAGGGCTCTAGCACAGATACGCAGTATTTT. The chain uses TRBV18 and TRBJ2-3; tentative D call: TRBD2 (6 bases). Germline lookup yields CDR1 KGHSH and CDR2 LQKENI. V was clipped by 3 bases and J by 0 bases, with 10 bases between them. CDR3 size: 15 residues.